This T cell receptor beta chain was recorded in a study of CD8 T cells in ankylosing spondylitis. Study-level results: According to the report, clones linked to the disease were significantly enriched in matched synovial fluid samples taken from ankylosing spondylitis patients. Reports of some motif variants in reactive arthritis synovial fluid and blood predate this one. Those disease-linked clones were CD8+; they were also relatively rare in peripheral blood.

This clonotype has at least ten counts. Its antigen remains unidentified. TCR beta libraries were made by quantitative 5'-RACE with molecular barcodes. One entry per CDR3 protein, called by TCRdb with MiXCR from the 5' RACE reads. The sample shows roughly 180,000 distinct CDR3 sequences, 11% of them seen only once. The CDR3 length is 14 residues. From germline, CDR1 is MGHDK and CDR2 SYGVNS. Trimming left V 5 bases short and J 3 bases short, with 13 bases between. This receptor was identified in a male donor with ankylosing spondylitis or in good health (not recorded which). The chain couples TRBV25-1 to TRBJ2-5; TRBD1 might be the D (6 bases). Material: blood, either unsorted or a sorted T cell fraction (not recorded which). CDR3 DNA sequence: TGTGCCAGCAGTCATGGACAGCTCAAAGAGACCCAGTACTTC. It translates to CASSHGQLKETQYF.